This TCR beta chain emerged from a study of post-analysis software for immune sequencing data. Study findings and constraints: With F measure, samples from one preparation batch clustered together strongly. Roughly 5 TRBV segments (TRBV5-6, TRBV5-1 and TRBV20-1 among them) occurred more frequently in patients than in controls.

A note on this clonotype: The antigen remains undetermined.

Every TCR beta cDNA library bore unique molecular identifiers. A single record per CDR3 protein comes from TCRdb applying MiXCR to the PCR reads. Of about 560,000 distinct CDR3 sequences detected, roughly 46% appear once; the ten largest clones hold around 1.7%. From germline, CDR1 is SGHAT and CDR2 FQNNGV. The CDR3 loop spans 15 amino acids. V trimming: 5 bases; J trimming: 12 bases; junction bases outside the gene matches: 11. The chain carries TRBV11-2 and TRBJ2-1; 12 bases agree with TRBD1. The receptor comes from a girl between 10 and 17 years old with multiple sclerosis. The specimen was blood. The CDR3 nucleotides are TGTGCCAGCAGCCGCGAGCCCGGGACAGGGGGCCCGCAGTTCTTC. Residues: CASSREPGTGGPQFF.